Below, 11 T cell receptor beta chains from the same sample are listed, as sequenced in a study of cytomegalovirus exposure and HLA in healthy donors. It was with 60 Vbeta and 13 Jbeta primers that the PCR ran. Clones were sequenced by immunoSEQ multiplex PCR, and TCRdb holds only the in-frame ones, with some missing. The data contain a few hundred thousand clones, 75% to 80% of them singletons. Sequencing used PBMCs. The receptors originated from a man between 18 and 35 years old in good health and CMV-seronegative.

This chain joins TRBV5-5 and TRBJ1-3, with D possibly TRBD1 on 6 matching bases. CDR3 length: 15 amino acids. CDR1 and CDR2 from the germline V gene are SGHKS and YYEKEE (reference sequence). The V gene lost 7 bases and the J gene lost 0 bases, with 14 bases spanning the gap. The CDR3 loop is CASGSQGSSGNTIYF. DNA for the CDR3: TGTGCCAGCGGGTCACAGGGATCCTCTGGAAACACCATATATTTT. Combining the CDR3 with reference TRBV5-5 and TRBJ1-3 gives the whole variable domain DAGVTQSPTHLIKTRGQQVTLRCSPISGHKSVSWYQQVLGQGPQFIFQYYEKEERGRGNFPDRFSARQFPNYSSELNVNALLLGDSALYLCASGSQGSSGNTIYFGEGSWLTVV.

V usage is TRBV30 and J usage is TRBJ2-3, with 8 bases lining up with TRBD2. Germline V gene lookup returns CDR1 GTSNPN and CDR2 SVGIG (reference sequence). The CDR3 has 14 residues. DNA of the CDR3: TGTGCTGGGGGTAGCGGGGATAGCACAGATACGCAGTATTTT. Translated: CAGGSGDSTDTQYF.

This clone was counted only a few times. J is TRBJ1-1 and V is TRBV7-2; 7 nucleotides line up with TRBD1. From germline, CDR1 is SGHTA and CDR2 FQGNSA. The length of the CDR3 is 14 residues. The V gene end was trimmed by 4 bases and the J gene end by 6 bases; junction bases not matched to a gene: 8. Written as DNA, the CDR3 is TGTGCCAGCAGCTCCTGGGGGCAGGGGGCTGAAGCTTTCTTT. Protein product: CASSSWGQGAEAFF.

The chain joins TRBV7-3 to TRBJ1-1, with D possibly matching TRBD1 (5 bases). This CDR3 has 15 residues. Looked up from germline, CDR1 is SGHTA and CDR2 is FQGTGA. Deletions cut 1 base from V and 5 bases from J, with 14 bases between. The CDR3 coding sequence is TGTGCCAGCAGCTTAATGGGCGAGGGGAGGACTGAAGCTTTCTTT. Protein sequence: CASSLMGEGRTEAFF.

The genes are TRBV29-1 and TRBJ2-1, with 9 bases matching TRBD2. This CDR3 has 15 amino acids. Germline values: CDR1 SQVTM, CDR2 ANQGSEA. Unmatched junction bases numbered 5, after V lost 2 bases and J lost 3 bases. CDR3: CSVERETSGYNEQFF. The DNA for the CDR3 is TGCAGCGTTGAAAGGGAGACTAGCGGCTACAATGAGCAGTTCTTC.

The genes are TRBV19 and TRBJ2-7; a weak D match, TRBD1 (6 bases). The germline CDR1 and CDR2 sequences are LNHDA and SQIVND (reference sequence). Trimming stripped 8 bases from V and 5 bases from J, with 16 bases between. The CDR3 contains 13 residues. The CDR3 DNA is TGTGCCAGTTCGCCAGGGGCGATGAACGAGCAGTACTTC. It specifies CASSPGAMNEQYF.

V is TRBV27 and J is TRBJ1-1, with 8 bases aligning to TRBD1. Germline assignment: CDR1 MNHEY and CDR2 SMNVEV (reference sequence). V was pared by 7 bases and J by 12 bases, with 10 bases of the junction left unmatched. This CDR3 comprises 12 residues. The CDR3 DNA reads TGTGCCAGCACCAATCCGACAGGGGAGTCTTTCTTT. This gives the protein CASTNPTGESFF.

The chain links TRBV6-6 to TRBJ1-1; no reliable D call. The CDR3 is 12 amino acids. Trimming removed 6 bases at V and 4 bases at J, with 9 bases between. Germline loops: CDR1 MNHNY, CDR2 SVGAGI (reference sequence). In DNA, the CDR3 is TGTGCCAGCAGGAATCTCGGCACTGAAGCTTTCTTT. This gives the protein CASRNLGTEAFF.

This clone has only one observation. V gene TRBV27 combines with J gene TRBJ2-1, with TRBD2 identical over 8 bases. The CDR3 consists of 12 residues. The J segment lost 10 bases and the V segment lost 7 bases, leaving 6 bases of the junction unmatched. Looked up from germline, CDR1 is MNHEY and CDR2 is SMNVEV (reference sequence). The CDR3 DNA follows: TGTGCCAGCACCCGGGGGGGTGGGGAGCAGTTCTTC. Amino acids: CASTRGGGEQFF.

The chain carries TRBV19 and TRBJ2-7, with 8 positions matching TRBD1. CDR1 is LNHDA and CDR2 is SQIVND in the germline V gene (reference sequence). CDR3 length: 15 amino acids. The V gene end was trimmed by 4 bases and the J gene end by 7 bases; junction bases not matched to a gene: 12. This chain's CDR3 is CASSKLQGASREQYF. In DNA, the CDR3 is TGTGCCAGTAGTAAGTTGCAGGGGGCGAGTCGGGAGCAGTACTTC.

CDR3 nucleotide sequence: TGTGCCAGTAGCCTTCGGACAGGAGACTATGGCTACACCTTC. The encoded protein is CASSLRTGDYGYTF. The V and J genes are TRBV19 and TRBJ1-2, with 7 bases identical to TRBD1. The germline CDR1 and CDR2 sequences are LNHDA and SQIVND (reference sequence). J was trimmed by 3 bases and V by 6 bases; bases with no gene match: 7. The CDR3 spans 14 residues.